The 13 T cell receptor beta chains listed next were all sequenced from one sample in a study of blood T cell repertoires in COVID-19. TCRdb's table, derived via immunoSEQ multiplex PCR, lists solely in-frame clones and lacks some. The repertoire has around 58,000 clones, approximately 82% of them found once; the top ten carry approximately 5%. Sequenced: peripheral blood. The receptors stem from a human donor in a cohort sampled during active COVID-19.

This sequence joins TRBV14 and TRBJ1-2, with a possible D match to TRBD1 (6 bases). V lost 4 bases and J lost 6, with 15 bases in between. Germline V gene data show CDR1 as SGHDN and CDR2 as FVKESK. The length of the CDR3 is 14 residues. CDR3 sequence: CASSPSVGAHGYTF. CDR3 DNA sequence: TGTGCCAGCAGCCCTTCGGTGGGGGCCCATGGCTACACCTTC.

The rearrangement joins TRBV3-1 (or the pseudogene TRBV3-2) to TRBJ1-1; TRBD1 agrees at 7 bases. CDR3 size: 17 residues. J gave up 4 bases and V 4 bases, and 15 bases lay outside the gene matches. Germline V gene sequence: CDR1 LGHDT, CDR2 YNNKEL (reference sequence). CDR3: CASSPYNTPAGGTEAFF. The CDR3 DNA reads TGTGCCAGCAGCCCATACAATACTCCAGCAGGGGGCACTGAAGCTTTCTTT.

The V and J genes are TRBV11-2 and TRBJ1-2, with 9 bases aligning to TRBD1. V lost 4 bases, J lost 4 bases, and 4 bases stayed unmatched. This CDR3 contains 14 residues. The germline V gene encodes CDR1 SGHAT and CDR2 FQNNGV. CDR3 in DNA: TGTGCCAGCAGCTCTTTACAGGGGGCCTATGGCTACACCTTC. Amino acid sequence: CASSSLQGAYGYTF.

J is TRBJ2-7 and V is TRBV6-5, with TRBD1 matching 11 bases. J gave up 1 base and V 6 bases, and 5 bases lay outside the gene matches. There are 15 residues in the CDR3. Germline lookup yields CDR1 MNHEY and CDR2 SVGAGI. The CDR3 nucleotides are TGTGCCAGCAGAACCGGGACAGGGGGGTCCTACGAGCAGTACTTC. This translates into CASRTGTGGSYEQYF.

J is TRBJ1-5 and V is TRBV28; TRBD1 matches at 9 bases. The CDR3 is 22 amino acids. Germline lookup yields CDR1 MDHEN and CDR2 SYDVKM. Trimming cost V 3 bases and J 0 bases; bases outside gene matches: 21. The CDR3 coding sequence is TGTGCCAGCAGTTTTCTCTTTGGGTTTGGGACAGGGAGATGGGATAGCAATCAGCCCCAGCATTTT. This translates into CASSFLFGFGTGRWDSNQPQHF.

The chain combines TRBV5-1 with TRBJ1-6; maybe TRBD1 (6 bases). Germline lookup yields CDR1 SGHRS and CDR2 YFSETQ. The CDR3 sequence is 14 residues long. V was clipped by 2 bases and J by 8 bases, with 11 bases between them. The CDR3 spells CASSLQGNDSPLHF. The CDR3 DNA reads as TGCGCCAGCAGCTTACAGGGAAACGATTCACCCCTCCACTTT.

The DNA for the CDR3 is TGTGCCAGCAGCCCATTTCCCGTCGGTTCGCCGCAGTATTTT. This translates into CASSPFPVGSPQYF. V gene TRBV3-1 (or the pseudogene TRBV3-2) combines with J gene TRBJ2-3; D gene unclear. The CDR3 has 14 residues. Trimming left V 4 bases short and J 10 bases short, with 18 bases between. Germline lookup yields CDR1 LGHDT and CDR2 YNNKEL (reference sequence).

This chain uses TRBV4-2 with TRBJ1-2; 7 bases align to TRBD1. J gave up 5 bases and V 7 bases, and 13 bases lay outside the gene matches. Germline values: CDR1 LGHNA, CDR2 YNFKEQ. The CDR3 length is 15 residues. CDR3 coding DNA: TGTGCCAGCACCATTGGGGGGACAGAGAAGTATGGCTACACCTTC. This codes for CASTIGGTEKYGYTF.

The V call is TRBV2, the J call TRBJ1-2; 8 nucleotides align to TRBD1. V was clipped by 4 bases and J by 5 bases; unmatched bases: 6. The CDR3 runs 14 residues. Germline V lookup: CDR1 SNHLY, CDR2 FYNNEI. CDR3 DNA: TGTGCCAGCAGTGTGTCACAGGGGGGGTATGGCTACACCTTC. Residues: CASSVSQGGYGYTF.

This CDR3 is CSVEYRVQETQYF. DNA for the CDR3: TGCAGCGTTGAATACCGGGTTCAAGAGACCCAGTACTTC. The chain recombines TRBV29-1 with TRBJ2-5; no firm D call. Trimming took 2 bases from V and 2 from J, leaving 9 bases between them. The germline V gene encodes CDR1 SQVTM and CDR2 ANQGSEA. The CDR3 runs to 13 residues.

This chain joins TRBV2 and TRBJ2-2; TRBD2 matches at 8 bases. Germline CDR1 is SNHLY and CDR2 is FYNNEI. V shed 6 bases and J 5 bases; nucleotides not matched to a gene: 5. The CDR3 runs to 14 residues. The CDR3 nucleotides read TGTGCCAGCAGGACTAGCGAAAAGACCGGGGAGCTGTTTTTT. Protein product: CASRTSEKTGELFF.

J is TRBJ1-3 and V is TRBV11-2; TRBD1 matches at 8 bases. The CDR3 is made up of 16 amino acids. V shed 2 bases, J shed 4 bases, and the junction held 7 bases outside the gene matches. Germline assignment: CDR1 SGHAT and CDR2 FQNNGV. The CDR3 DNA reads TGTGCCAGCAGCTTACAGCAGGGGGCAATGGGAAACACCATATATTTT. This encodes CASSLQQGAMGNTIYF. Filled out from reference TRBV11-2 and TRBJ1-3, the complete variable domain reads EAGVAQSPRYKIIEKRQSVAFWCNPISGHATLYWYQQILGQGPKLLIQFQNNGVVDDSQLPKDRFSAERLKGVDSTLKIQPAKLEDSAVYLCASSLQQGAMGNTIYFGEGSWLTVV.

The DNA of the CDR3 is TGCGCCAGCAGCTTACAGGGCTACGAGCAGTACTTC. It translates to CASSLQGYEQYF. The V call is TRBV5-1, the J call TRBJ2-7; a possible D gene is TRBD1 (6 bases). The CDR3 has 12 residues. Trimming took off 2 bases at V and 3 bases at J, with 6 bases between the two ends. CDR1 is SGHRS, CDR2 YFSETQ, per germline. Together with reference TRBV5-1 and TRBJ2-7, the CDR3 gives the full variable domain: KAGVTQTPRYLIKTRGQQVTLSCSPISGHRSVSWYQQTPGQGLQFLFEYFSETQRNKGNFPGRFSGRQFSNSRSEMNVSTLELGDSALYLCASSLQGYEQYFGPGTRLTVT.